One and the same sample provided the 10 T cell receptor beta chains below, sequenced in a study of cytomegalovirus exposure and HLA in healthy donors. Assay used: immunoSEQ multiplex PCR; TCRdb lists only in-frame clones, some missing. The data contain some 98,000 clones, roughly 87% of them singletons. Sequencing input: PBMCs. The receptors come from a man aged 18 to 29 in good health and CMV-seropositive.

The chain recombines TRBV19 with TRBJ1-5; TRBD1 might be the D (5 bases). Germline V gene sequence: CDR1 LNHDA, CDR2 SQIVND (reference sequence). V shed 4 bases and J shed 5 bases, with 15 bases lying between them. The CDR3 consists of 15 residues. CDR3 region: CASSTTGNRDQPQHF. The CDR3 region has the DNA TGTGCCAGTAGTACCACAGGAAATCGGGATCAGCCCCAGCATTTT.

The rearrangement links TRBV6-5 to TRBJ1-1; the D gene is possibly TRBD1 (5 bases). The CDR3 has 14 amino acids. Per the germline V gene, CDR1 is MNHEY and CDR2 is SVGAGI. The V gene lost 6 bases and the J gene lost 1 base, with 12 bases spanning the gap. Here the CDR3 reads CASRRQTWNTEAFF. CDR3 in DNA: TGTGCCAGCAGAAGACAGACATGGAACACTGAAGCTTTCTTT.

The chain employs TRBV19 and TRBJ1-5; TRBD1 agrees at 7 bases. The CDR3 is 18 amino acids. Per the germline V gene, CDR1 is LNHDA and CDR2 is SQIVND (reference sequence). Trimming took 1 base from V and 5 from J; bases not matched to a gene: 14. The DNA for the CDR3 is TGTGCCAGTAGTATAGTAGTACGGCGACAGGGAGGATATCAGCCCCAGCATTTT. Translation: CASSIVVRRQGGYQPQHF.

V and J are TRBV4-2 and TRBJ2-7; the D is unclear. This CDR3 has 14 amino acids. CDR1 and CDR2 from the germline V gene are LGHNA and YNFKEQ. Trimming shortened V by 5 bases and J by 2 bases, and 13 bases separated the two germline ends. DNA for the CDR3: TGTGCCAGCAGCTATCTTCTCGCGACCTACGAGCAGTACTTC. It is translated as CASSYLLATYEQYF.

The chain employs TRBV7-2 and TRBJ2-1; 7 bases agree with TRBD2. This CDR3 region has 15 residues. J lost 4 bases, V lost 2 bases, and 5 bases had no gene match. Per germline, CDR1 SGHTA and CDR2 FQGNSA. The CDR3 nucleotides read TGTGCCAGCAGCTTAAGCCTAGCGGAGTACAATGAGCAGTTCTTC. It is translated as CASSLSLAEYNEQFF.

The chain employs TRBV19 and TRBJ2-7; TRBD2 matches 7 bases. V shed 8 bases and J 0 bases; nucleotides not matched to a gene: 10. Germline V gives CDR1 LNHDA, CDR2 SQIVND (reference sequence). The CDR3 contains 15 residues. Here the CDR3 DNA reads TGTGCCAGTTCCCTCGGGGGGAGCAGCTCCTACGAGCAGTACTTC. Protein sequence: CASSLGGSSSYEQYF.

The rearrangement joins TRBV15 to TRBJ1-3; D might be TRBD1 (5 bases). CDR3 size: 14 residues. Per the germline V gene, CDR1 is LNHNV and CDR2 is YYDKDF (reference sequence). The V gene lost 4 bases and the J gene lost 3 bases, with 10 bases spanning the gap. The CDR3 loop is CATSTGVGGNTIYF. In DNA, the CDR3 is TGTGCCACCAGCACGGGGGTTGGTGGAAACACCATATATTTT.

The V call is TRBV23-1, the J call TRBJ2-2; tentatively, D is TRBD1 (6 bases). TRBV23-1 is labeled an ORF, and its function is uncertain. The CDR3 is 16 amino acids. V lost 7 bases and J 4 bases, leaving 19 bases between the germline ends. The CDR3 DNA sequence: TGCGCCAGCACCCGGGAACCGGGACAAGCCACCGGGGAGCTGTTTTTT. Protein: CASTREPGQATGELFF.

The chain has TRBV5-1 and TRBJ2-5, with TRBD1 as a possible D gene (6 bases). Germline CDR1 is SGHRS and CDR2 is YFSETQ. V lost 4 bases to trimming and J lost 4 bases, with 20 bases between them. The CDR3 has 16 residues. DNA of the CDR3: TGCGCCAGCAGCAGCGGACGGACAGACCAGGGAGAGACCCAGTACTTC. Amino acids: CASSSGRTDQGETQYF.

This chain joins TRBV10-2 and TRBJ1-4; 7 nucleotides agree with TRBD1. Germline assignment: CDR1 WSHSY and CDR2 SAAADI. The CDR3 covers 15 residues. Trimming cost V 3 bases and J 4 bases; bases outside gene matches: 5. The CDR3 loop reads CASSDRDSINEKLFF. The CDR3 coding sequence is TGCGCCAGCAGTGATCGGGACAGCATTAATGAAAAACTGTTTTTT.